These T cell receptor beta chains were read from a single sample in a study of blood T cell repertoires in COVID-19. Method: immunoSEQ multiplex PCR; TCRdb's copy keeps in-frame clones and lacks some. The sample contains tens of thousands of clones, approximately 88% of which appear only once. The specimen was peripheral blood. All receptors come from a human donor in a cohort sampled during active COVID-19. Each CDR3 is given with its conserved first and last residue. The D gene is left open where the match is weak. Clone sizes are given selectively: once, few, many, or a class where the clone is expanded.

CDR3 protein: CASSTPGLFWGYTF
CDR3 DNA: TGTGCCAGTAGTACTCCTGGCCTTTTTTGGGGCTACACCTTC
V gene: TRBV19
J gene: TRBJ1-2
clone size: few
D gene: NA

CDR3 protein: CASSGSGSGPQETQYF
CDR3 DNA: TGTGCCAGCAGCGGCAGTGGGAGCGGGCCTCAAGAGACCCAGTACTTC
V gene: TRBV5-4
J gene: TRBJ2-5
clone size: NA
D gene: NA

CDR3 protein: CASSQGQSTNEKLFF
CDR3 DNA: TGTGCCAGCAGCCAAGGACAGTCAACTAATGAAAAACTGTTTTTT
V gene: TRBV3-1/TRBV3-2
J gene: TRBJ1-4
clone size: NA
D gene: NA

CDR3 protein: CASNDRGYYEQYF
CDR3 DNA: TGTGCCAGCAACGACAGGGGGTACTACGAGCAGTACTTC
V gene: TRBV6-5
J gene: TRBJ2-7
clone size: NA
D gene: TRBD1

CDR3 protein: CASSQDQRGFDYGYTF
CDR3 DNA: TGTGCCAGCAGCCAAGATCAGAGAGGGTTCGATTATGGCTACACCTTC
V gene: TRBV4-2
J gene: TRBJ1-2
clone size: NA
D gene: NA

CDR3 protein: CASSQEQLYGYTF
CDR3 DNA: TGTGCCAGCAGCCAAGAACAGCTCTATGGCTACACCTTC
V gene: TRBV3-1/TRBV3-2
J gene: TRBJ1-2
clone size: NA
D gene: NA

CDR3 protein: CASSPTGGREETQYF
CDR3 DNA: TGCGCCAGCAGCCCGACAGGGGGCCGGGAAGAGACCCAGTACTTC
V gene: TRBV5-1
J gene: TRBJ2-5
clone size: NA
D gene: TRBD1

CDR3 protein: CASSARTGPYEQYF
CDR3 DNA: TGTGCCAGCAGCGCCCGGACAGGTCCCTACGAGCAGTACTTC
V gene: TRBV7-2
J gene: TRBJ2-7
clone size: NA
D gene: TRBD1

CDR3 protein: CASSRQGGMLKTQYF
CDR3 DNA: TGTGCCAGCAGCCGACAGGGGGGCATGTTGAAGACCCAGTACTTC
V gene: TRBV7-6
J gene: TRBJ2-5
clone size: NA
D gene: TRBD1

CDR3 protein: CASSAFGGRGSKNIQYF
CDR3 DNA: TGTGCCAGCAGCGCCTTTGGAGGGAGGGGGAGCAAAAACATTCAGTACTTC
V gene: TRBV9
J gene: TRBJ2-4
clone size: NA
D gene: NA

CDR3 protein: CASSNGGSLYGYTF
CDR3 DNA: TGTGCCAGCAGCAACGGGGGTTCTCTCTATGGCTACACCTTC
V gene: TRBV6-5
J gene: TRBJ1-2
clone size: NA
D gene: NA

CDR3 protein: CASSFTNTGELFF
CDR3 DNA: TGTGCCAGCAGCTTTACGAACACCGGGGAGCTGTTTTTT
V gene: TRBV11-2
J gene: TRBJ2-2
clone size: NA
D gene: NA

CDR3 protein: CASSLVAGGLLYNEQFF
CDR3 DNA: TGTGCCAGCAGTTTAGTAGCGGGAGGTTTGCTCTACAATGAGCAGTTCTTC
V gene: TRBV28
J gene: TRBJ2-1
clone size: NA
D gene: TRBD2

CDR3 protein: CASSYRPGAGANVLTF
CDR3 DNA: TGTGCCAGCAGTTACCGCCCAGGGGCCGGGGCCAACGTCCTGACTTTC
V gene: TRBV6-2/TRBV6-3
J gene: TRBJ2-6
clone size: NA
D gene: NA

CDR3 protein: CASKTGVFNGYTF
CDR3 DNA: TGTGCCAGTAAAACAGGGGTTTTTAATGGCTACACCTTC
V gene: TRBV19
J gene: TRBJ1-2
clone size: once
D gene: TRBD1

CDR3 protein: CASSSFGQYNEQFF
CDR3 DNA: TGCGCCAGCAGCTCATTCGGACAGTACAATGAGCAGTTCTTC
V gene: TRBV5-1
J gene: TRBJ2-1
clone size: once
D gene: NA

CDR3 protein: CASSSQTRIEQYF
CDR3 DNA: TGTGCCAGCAGTTCTCAGACTAGAATCGAGCAGTACTTC
V gene: TRBV7-2
J gene: TRBJ2-7
clone size: NA
D gene: NA

CDR3 protein: CASSLALAGEPWGFDEQYF
CDR3 DNA: TGTGCCAGCAGCTTAGCGCTAGCGGGGGAACCCTGGGGGTTCGACGAGCAGTACTTC
V gene: TRBV7-2
J gene: TRBJ2-7
clone size: NA
D gene: TRBD2

CDR3 protein: CASSPKQTSHNEQFF
CDR3 DNA: TGTGCCAGCAGCCCAAAGCAGACTAGCCACAATGAGCAGTTCTTC
V gene: TRBV7-8
J gene: TRBJ2-1
clone size: NA
D gene: TRBD2

CDR3 protein: CASSSGGPNHEQYF
CDR3 DNA: TGTGCCAGCAGCTCGGGAGGGCCTAACCACGAGCAGTACTTC
V gene: TRBV7-2
J gene: TRBJ2-7
clone size: NA
D gene: TRBD2

CDR3 protein: CASSEIPLRGYTF
CDR3 DNA: TGTGCCAGCAGTGAAATTCCCCTACGAGGCTACACCTTC
V gene: TRBV6-1
J gene: TRBJ1-2
clone size: NA
D gene: NA

CDR3 protein: CASSPLTGFSYEQYF
CDR3 DNA: TGTGCCAGCAGCCCTCTGACAGGGTTCTCCTACGAGCAGTACTTC
V gene: TRBV7-9
J gene: TRBJ2-7
clone size: NA
D gene: TRBD1

CDR3 protein: CASRAGPALDNEQFF
CDR3 DNA: TGTGCCAGCAGGGCGGGGCCCGCCTTGGACAATGAGCAGTTCTTC
V gene: TRBV6-5
J gene: TRBJ2-1
clone size: NA
D gene: NA

CDR3 protein: CAWSVHQGWNGYTF
CDR3 DNA: TGTGCCTGGAGTGTACACCAGGGGTGGAATGGCTACACCTTC
V gene: TRBV30
J gene: TRBJ1-2
clone size: NA
D gene: NA

CDR3 protein: CATSRQSINSPLHF
CDR3 DNA: TGTGCCACCTCGCGACAGTCCATTAATTCACCCCTCCACTTT
V gene: TRBV6-5
J gene: TRBJ1-6
clone size: NA
D gene: NA

CDR3 protein: CAIRDRGRGETQYF
CDR3 DNA: TGTGCCATCCGGGACAGGGGGCGCGGGGAGACCCAGTACTTC
V gene: TRBV6-5
J gene: TRBJ2-5
clone size: NA
D gene: TRBD1

CDR3 protein: CASSLFPPLYGYTF
CDR3 DNA: TGTGCCAGCAGTTTGTTTCCCCCTCTCTATGGCTACACCTTC
V gene: TRBV28
J gene: TRBJ1-2
clone size: NA
D gene: NA

CDR3 protein: CASSPDRLASGTDTQYF
CDR3 DNA: TGTGCCAGTAGCCCGGACCGCCTAGCCTCGGGCACAGATACGCAGTATTTT
V gene: TRBV19
J gene: TRBJ2-3
clone size: NA
D gene: NA

CDR3 protein: CASSLESVGKLREKLFF
CDR3 DNA: TGTGCCAGCAGCTTGGAATCAGTCGGGAAGCTAAGGGAAAAACTGTTTTTT
V gene: TRBV5-5
J gene: TRBJ1-4
clone size: NA
D gene: NA

CDR3 protein: CASSYSISGNTIYF
CDR3 DNA: TGTGCCAGCAGTTACAGTATCTCTGGAAACACCATATATTTT
V gene: TRBV7-9
J gene: TRBJ1-3
clone size: NA
D gene: NA

CDR3 protein: CASSQGDGVNEQFF
CDR3 DNA: TGTGCCAGTAGTCAGGGGGACGGGGTCAATGAGCAGTTCTTC
V gene: TRBV19
J gene: TRBJ2-1
clone size: NA
D gene: TRBD1

CDR3 protein: CASSLGTTGTSEQYF
CDR3 DNA: TGCGCCAGCAGCTTGGGTACTACAGGGACTAGCGAGCAGTACTTC
V gene: TRBV5-1
J gene: TRBJ2-7
clone size: NA
D gene: TRBD2

CDR3 protein: CARTSFAGGPGTQYF
CDR3 DNA: TGTGCCAGAACCTCATTCGCGGGGGGGCCGGGGACCCAGTACTTC
V gene: TRBV7-5
J gene: TRBJ2-5
clone size: NA
D gene: NA